The 4 T cell receptor beta chains given below trace back to one sample, sequenced in a study of T cell responses to AZD1222 COVID-19 vaccine. The method was immunoSEQ multiplex PCR; TCRdb's version includes in-frame clones alone and lacks a portion of them. The table records under 70,000 clones, 79% of them present only once. Sequences were derived from peripheral blood, sampled on day 0 of MenACWY control vaccination. Every receptor here comes from an adult in good health.

In DNA, the CDR3 is TGTGCCAGCGCGACCAGGGTAAAGGGGAACATTCAGTACTTC. Amino acid sequence: CASATRVKGNIQYF. The rearrangement links TRBV6-5 to TRBJ2-4; D is possibly TRBD1 (5 bases). V was shortened by 8 bases and J by 7 bases, with 18 bases between the two germline ends. The CDR3 runs to 14 residues. CDR1 is MNHEY and CDR2 is SVGAGI in the germline V gene.

The genes are TRBV18 and TRBJ1-2, with D tentatively TRBD1 (5 bases). V lost 2 bases, J lost 0 bases, and 10 bases lay in between. The germline gives CDR1 KGHSH, CDR2 LQKENI. This CDR3 has 15 amino acids. Written as DNA, the CDR3 is TGTGCCAGCTCACCAATGGGACCGACTAACTATGGCTACACCTTC. Protein: CASSPMGPTNYGYTF.

The V gene is TRBV28, the J gene TRBJ1-2; TRBD1 aligns across 7 bases. The CDR3 runs to 17 residues. The junction had 12 bases not matched to a gene; V was cut back by 5 bases and J by 0 bases. Germline V gives CDR1 MDHEN, CDR2 SYDVKM. The CDR3 loop is CASSPIGWDSANYGYTF. The CDR3 bases are TGTGCCAGCAGTCCGATAGGGTGGGACAGCGCTAACTATGGCTACACCTTC.

The chain uses TRBV2 and TRBJ1-2; D is unclear. Germline CDR1 is SNHLY and CDR2 is FYNNEI. Trimming shortened V by 2 bases and J by 5 bases, and 3 bases separated the two germline ends. The CDR3 has 11 residues. CDR3 nucleotides: TGTGCCAGCAGTGAATTATATGGCTACACCTTC. Amino acids: CASSELYGYTF.